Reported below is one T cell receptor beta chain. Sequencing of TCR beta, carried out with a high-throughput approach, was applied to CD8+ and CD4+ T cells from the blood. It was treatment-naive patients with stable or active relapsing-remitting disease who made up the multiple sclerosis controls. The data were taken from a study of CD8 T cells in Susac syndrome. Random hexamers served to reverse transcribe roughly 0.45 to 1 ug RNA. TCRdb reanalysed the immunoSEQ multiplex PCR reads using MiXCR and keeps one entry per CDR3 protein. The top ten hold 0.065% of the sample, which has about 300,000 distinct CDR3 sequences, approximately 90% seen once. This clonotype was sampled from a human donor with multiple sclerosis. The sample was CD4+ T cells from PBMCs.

DNA for the CDR3: TGCGCCAGCAGCCCCGGGGAGGGGGCCTCCTTCAATCAGCCCCAGCATTTT. Protein product: CASSPGEGASFNQPQHF. The chain joins TRBV5-1 to TRBJ1-5, with 7 positions matching TRBD1. The V gene end was trimmed by 4 bases and the J gene end by 3 bases; junction bases not matched to a gene: 13. The germline V gene has CDR1 SGHRS and CDR2 YFSETQ. The CDR3 is made up of 17 amino acids.